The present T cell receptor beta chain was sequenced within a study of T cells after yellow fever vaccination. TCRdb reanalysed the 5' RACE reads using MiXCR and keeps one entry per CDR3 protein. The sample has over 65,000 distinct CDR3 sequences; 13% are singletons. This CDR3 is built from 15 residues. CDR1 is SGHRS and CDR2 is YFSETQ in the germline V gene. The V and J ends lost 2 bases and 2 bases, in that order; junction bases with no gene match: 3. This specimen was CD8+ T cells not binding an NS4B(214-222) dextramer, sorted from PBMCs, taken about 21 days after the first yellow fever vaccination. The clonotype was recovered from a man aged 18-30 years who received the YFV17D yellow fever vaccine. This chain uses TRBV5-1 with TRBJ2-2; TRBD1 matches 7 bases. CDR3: CASSFRDSNTGELFF. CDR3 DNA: TGCGCCAGCAGCTTCCGGGACAGTAACACCGGGGAGCTGTTTTTT.